This entry lists 26 T cell receptor beta chains sequenced from one sample in a study of post-analysis software for immune sequencing data. These receptors are not linked to any known antigen. General study findings and limits: Patients showed TRBV5-6, TRBV5-1 and TRBV20-1 among roughly five TRBV segments more frequent than in controls.

Prepared TCR beta cDNA libraries contained unique molecular identifiers. TCRdb re-called the PCR reads through MiXCR, storing one row per CDR3 protein. The table includes a few hundred thousand distinct CDR3 sequences, around 31% detected once. Sequenced material: blood. The receptor set was obtained from a girl aged 2 to 17 with multiple sclerosis.

The chain recombines TRBV6-2 or TRBV6-3 with TRBJ2-7; TRBD1 aligns across 10 bases. Germline CDR1 is MNHEY and CDR2 is SVGEGT. This CDR3 has 15 residues. Germline trimming cut 5 bases from V and 2 bases from J; bases unmatched to any gene: 6. Here the CDR3 reads CASSTYGTGAYEQYF. The CDR3 region has the DNA TGTGCCAGCAGTACCTACGGGACAGGGGCCTACGAGCAGTACTTC.

Concerning this clonotype: Germline and junction disagree at one end, which may indicate a read error. The rearrangement links TRBV7-9 to TRBJ2-3; D possibly uses TRBD1 or TRBD2 (6 bases each). CDR3 length: 14 residues. Germline CDR1 SEHNR, CDR2 FQNEAQ (reference sequence). CDR3 sequence reads: CASSLTGGTDAQYF. CDR3 sequence (DNA): TGTGCCAGCAGCTTAACCGGGGGCACAGATGCGCAGTATTTT.

The chain combines TRBV27 with TRBJ2-3; 12 bases are a match to TRBD2. Losses at the gene ends were 6 bases for V and 3 bases for J; bases not matched to a gene: 13. Looked up from germline, CDR1 is MNHEY and CDR2 is SMNVEV (reference sequence). There are 18 residues in the CDR3. The CDR3 reads CASSSKALAGGVTDTQYF. In DNA, the CDR3 is TGTGCCAGCAGCTCTAAGGCACTAGCGGGGGGAGTGACAGATACGCAGTATTTT.

The chain couples TRBV20-1 to TRBJ1-2; D gene ambiguous. The germline V and J ends were trimmed by 3 bases and 4 bases, with 9 bases remaining between them. The CDR3 is made up of 12 amino acids. Per germline, CDR1 DFQATT and CDR2 SNEGSKA (reference sequence). CDR3 residues: CSARLSGYGYTF. CDR3 bases: TGCAGTGCTAGGTTATCAGGCTATGGCTACACCTTC.

This clonotype was recorded a few times. The chain employs TRBV7-9 and TRBJ2-7; maybe TRBD1 (7 bases). This CDR3 contains 14 residues. CDR1 SEHNR and CDR2 FQNEAQ come from the germline V gene (reference sequence). V lost 2 bases and J lost 4, with 12 bases in between. The CDR3 loop is CASSLQGGTYEQYF. The CDR3, as DNA: TGTGCCAGCAGCTTACAGGGGGGCACGTACGAGCAGTACTTC.

This chain joins TRBV4-2 and TRBJ2-3; TRBD2 aligns across 13 bases. CDR1 is LGHNA, CDR2 YNFKEQ, per germline. With V trimmed by 2 bases and J by 1 base, 6 bases remained unmatched. The CDR3 runs 18 residues. This CDR3 reads CASSQTGLAGSGTDTQYF. The CDR3 nucleotides read TGTGCCAGCAGCCAAACGGGACTAGCGGGGAGTGGCACAGATACGCAGTATTTT.

The chain has TRBV24-1 and TRBJ2-4; 10 bases align to TRBD1. The length of the CDR3 is 15 residues. The junction had 2 bases not matched to a gene; V was cut back by 3 bases and J by 4 bases. Germline CDR1 is KGHDR and CDR2 is SFDVKD. CDR3 sequence: CATSDPGQGKNIQYF. CDR3 nucleotides: TGTGCCACCAGTGATCCGGGACAGGGGAAAAACATTCAGTACTTC.

The chain combines TRBV29-1 with TRBJ2-3, with 7 nucleotides matching TRBD2. This CDR3 region has 15 residues. The germline V gene encodes CDR1 SQVTM and CDR2 ANQGSEA. J gave up 1 base and V 6 bases, and 10 bases lay outside the gene matches. In DNA form, the CDR3 reads TGCAGCGTGACGGGGGGAGGTTCGGGCACAGATACGCAGTATTTT. Its protein is CSVTGGGSGTDTQYF.

The V gene is TRBV5-1, the J gene TRBJ1-1, with D maybe TRBD1 (6 bases). CDR1 is SGHRS, CDR2 YFSETQ, per germline. Trimming stripped 3 bases from V and 5 bases from J, with 17 bases between. The CDR3 sequence is 15 residues long. CDR3 region: CASSSNPLQGTEAFF. For the CDR3, the DNA is TGCGCCAGCAGCTCGAACCCATTACAGGGAACTGAAGCTTTCTTT.

There are a few counts of this clonotype. V and J are TRBV2 and TRBJ2-1; 8 bases fit TRBD2. The CDR3 covers 15 residues. The germline gives CDR1 SNHLY, CDR2 FYNNEI. Unmatched junction bases numbered 7, after V lost 4 bases and J lost 5 bases. CDR3 DNA sequence: TGTGCCAGCAGTGCCCCGGGGGGGCCTCACAATGAGCAGTTCTTC. Protein sequence: CASSAPGGPHNEQFF.

The chain carries TRBV4-1 and TRBJ1-1; TRBD1 might be the D (6 bases). This CDR3 region has 14 residues. With 0 bases removed from V and 5 bases from J, the gap between germline ends came to 10 bases. Looked up from germline, CDR1 is MGHRA and CDR2 is YSYEKL. CDR3 residues: CASSQEGTMTEAFF. The CDR3 region has the DNA TGCGCCAGCAGCCAAGAAGGGACAATGACTGAAGCTTTCTTT.

Concerning this clonotype itself: This CDR3 is missing its conserved last phenylalanine or tryptophan, likely due to a read error. The chain has TRBV4-1 and TRBJ2-2; no clear D. CDR1 is MGHRA and CDR2 is YSYEKL in the germline V gene. CDR3 length: 11 residues. The CDR3 spells CAGSVHGELFV. CDR3 nucleotide sequence: TGCGCCGGCAGCGTGCACGGGGAGCTGTTTGTT.

In nucleotides, the CDR3 is TGTGCCAGCAGCTATCTAGTTGAAAACATTCAGTACTTC. It translates to CASSYLVENIQYF. The chain is built from TRBV14 and TRBJ2-4, with no clear D. Germline CDR1 SGHDN, CDR2 FVKESK. V was clipped by 5 bases and J by 5 bases, with 10 bases between them. The CDR3 is made up of 13 amino acids.

V usage is TRBV7-9 and J usage is TRBJ2-1; D possibly corresponds to TRBD2 (6 bases). V shed 3 bases and J shed 8 bases, with 17 bases lying between them. The CDR3 sequence is 15 residues long. Germline V gene sequence: CDR1 SEHNR, CDR2 FQNEAQ (reference sequence). The CDR3 sequence is CASSFSGGYGDEQFF. The CDR3 DNA is TGTGCCAGCAGCTTCTCCGGGGGATATGGGGATGAGCAGTTCTTC.

Worth noting for this clonotype: Germline is not matched at one junction end, which may reflect a read error. The chain is built from TRBV20-1 and TRBJ2-1; 7 bases map to TRBD2. CDR3 length: 14 residues. The V gene's germline CDR1 is DFQATT and CDR2 SNEGSKA (reference sequence). The CDR3 region has the DNA TGCGGTGCTAGTCCTAGCGGACCCTACAATGAGCAGTTCTTC. This codes for CGASPSGPYNEQFF.

About this clonotype itself: The junction shows a germline mismatch at one end, possibly a read error. The chain joins TRBV15 to TRBJ1-6; D call uncertain. This CDR3 is built from 14 residues. Looked up from germline, CDR1 is LNHNV and CDR2 is YYDKDF (reference sequence). The DNA of the CDR3 is TGTGCCGCCAGCGTGGAGGATTATAATTCACCCCTCCACTTT. It translates to CAASVEDYNSPLHF.

This chain links TRBV18 with TRBJ1-5; a possible D gene is TRBD1 (5 bases). Germline assignment: CDR1 KGHSH and CDR2 LQKENI. V lost 2 bases, J lost 6 bases, and 17 bases lay in between. This CDR3 contains 16 residues. The CDR3, as DNA: TGTGCCAGCTCACCAAGCCCCGGGGCAGGGAGTCAGCCCCAGCATTTT. Residues: CASSPSPGAGSQPQHF.

This clonotype was found a few times. The V gene is TRBV7-8, the J gene TRBJ2-3, with D hard to call. This CDR3 has 12 amino acids. Germline V gene sequence: CDR1 SGHVS, CDR2 FQNEAQ. V was clipped by 8 bases and J by 3 bases, with 9 bases between them. CDR3: CASGTKTDTQYF. The CDR3 nucleotides read TGTGCCAGCGGAACAAAAACAGATACGCAGTATTTT.

The chain recombines TRBV20-1 with TRBJ1-5; TRBD1 might be the D (5 bases). The CDR3 runs to 15 residues. CDR1 and CDR2 (germline): DFQATT, SNEGSKA (reference sequence). V was trimmed by 0 bases and J by 1 base, leaving 10 bases between them. The CDR3 here is CSARDLGASNQPQHF. In nucleotides, the CDR3 is TGCAGTGCTAGAGATCTAGGGGCGAGCAATCAGCCCCAGCATTTT.

The rearrangement joins TRBV5-1 to TRBJ2-1; D might be TRBD1 (5 bases). The CDR3 sequence is 16 residues long. V dropped 4 bases and J dropped 0 bases, with 14 bases sitting between them. Germline V CDR1 and CDR2: SGHRS, YFSETQ. The CDR3 here is CASSTPPGRSYNEQFF. The CDR3, as DNA: TGCGCCAGCAGCACGCCCCCAGGGCGCTCCTACAATGAGCAGTTCTTC.

This sequence joins TRBV15 and TRBJ1-4; D not certain. CDR1 is LNHNV, CDR2 YYDKDF, per germline (reference sequence). The V end lost 2 bases, the J end lost 5 bases, and 18 bases lay between the germline ends. This CDR3 is 17 amino acids long. This CDR3 is CATSRPPGEAFNEKLFF. The CDR3 DNA sequence: TGTGCCACCAGCAGACCACCGGGCGAGGCGTTCAATGAAAAACTGTTTTTT.

This chain uses TRBV4-2 with TRBJ1-5; 7 bases map to TRBD1. This CDR3 is 16 amino acids long. Trimming at V came to 2 bases and at J to 3 bases, leaving 7 bases not matched to a gene. The germline CDR1 and CDR2 sequences are LGHNA and YNFKEQ. DNA of the CDR3: TGTGCCAGCAGCCAAAGTTGGGACAGATCCAATCAGCCCCAGCATTTT. This gives the protein CASSQSWDRSNQPQHF.

The V call is TRBV5-1, the J call TRBJ1-1; the match to TRBD1 covers 8 bases. Germline V gene lookup returns CDR1 SGHRS and CDR2 YFSETQ. There are 13 residues in the CDR3. V dropped 4 bases and J dropped 5; count of bases not matched to a gene: 4. CDR3 nucleotide sequence: TGCGCCAGCAGCGACAGGGGATGGACTGAAGCTTTCTTT. Its translation is CASSDRGWTEAFF.

The rearrangement joins TRBV7-2 to TRBJ2-3, with D uncertain. Germline V lookup: CDR1 SGHTA, CDR2 FQGNSA. This CDR3 has 13 residues. V was cut by 5 bases and J by 5 bases, with 11 bases left in between. CDR3 amino acids: CASSPYRGDTQYF. The CDR3, as DNA: TGTGCCAGCAGCCCGTACCGAGGAGATACGCAGTATTTT.

Here the CDR3 DNA reads TGTGCCAGCAGCCTAGCGGGGGGGCGGAGGGATGAGCAGTTCTTC. This translates into CASSLAGGRRDEQFF. The rearrangement links TRBV11-2 to TRBJ2-1; TRBD2 matches at 12 bases. The junction had 7 bases not matched to a gene; V was cut back by 5 bases and J by 8 bases. This CDR3 has 15 residues. Germline CDR1 reads SGHAT; CDR2 reads FQNNGV.

The chain recombines TRBV5-1 with TRBJ2-5; 11 nucleotides match TRBD1. V shed 4 bases, J shed 4 bases, and the junction held 3 bases outside the gene matches. Germline assignment: CDR1 SGHRS and CDR2 YFSETQ. The CDR3 is 14 residues long. Written as DNA, the CDR3 is TGCGCCAGCAGCCCCGGGACAGGGGGAGAGACCCAGTACTTC. Its protein product is CASSPGTGGETQYF.